This T cell receptor beta chain was recovered during a study of cytomegalovirus exposure and HLA in healthy donors. Study findings and constraints: Later analysis showed most CMV-associated TCR beta chains appearing HLA-restricted.

CDR1 and CDR2 (germline): SGHRS, YFSETQ. V gave up 3 bases and J gave up 0 bases; unmatched junction bases: 9. The CDR3 extends over 17 amino acids. A word on this clone: Its matching antigen is unknown.

PCR employed 60 Vbeta and 13 Jbeta primers. Authors' methods: In a later analysis, the count reached 82 million or so unique TCR beta chains, with around 11 million shared. The assay was immunoSEQ multiplex PCR, and TCRdb's table has in-frame clones only and misses some. V and J calls and clone size are copied from that table; D and trimming were computed from the DNA. The top ten clones hold around 7% of a sample with 74,000 or so clones, 75% of them seen once. J is TRBJ1-1 and V is TRBV5-1, with 9 positions matching TRBD1. The receptor was derived from a woman aged 40 to 49 in good health and CMV-seronegative. The sequenced sample consisted of PBMCs. DNA for the CDR3: TGCGCCAGCAGCTGGGGGGGGACAGGGCACATGAACACTGAAGCTTTCTTT. Its translation: CASSWGGTGHMNTEAFF.